This entry describes one TCR beta chain. Antigen: not known. These data originate in a study of T cell responses to AZD1222 COVID-19 vaccine. Sequenced by immunoSEQ multiplex PCR; TCRdb stores in-frame clones only, minus some. The sample has 110,000 or so clones; approximately 87% are singletons. The CDR3 extends over 17 amino acids. Germline V CDR1 and CDR2: SGDLS, YYNGEE. The V gene end was trimmed by 3 bases and the J gene end by 11 bases; junction bases not matched to a gene: 14. Overall study findings and caveats: Reportedly, nearly half the spike-specific TCRs target unmutated variant regions. At baseline, seropositivity was found in only a handful of AZD1222 recipients. White British donors predominated, females outnumbered males, and clonal diversity was possibly underestimated.

The chain has TRBV9 and TRBJ2-2; 12 nucleotides agree with TRBD2. Here the sequenced sample was peripheral blood, taken on day 0 of AZD1222 vaccination. The sequence was obtained from an adult in good health. CDR3 loop: CASSEGLAGGTGFELFF. The CDR3 nucleotides read TGTGCCAGCAGCGAAGGGCTAGCGGGAGGGACCGGGTTTGAGCTGTTTTTT. Full variable domain (remainder filled in from reference TRBV9 and TRBJ2-2): DSGVTQTPKHLITATGQRVTLRCSPRSGDLSVYWYQQSLDQGLQFLIQYYNGEERAKGNILERFSAQQFPDLHSELNLSSLELGDSALYFCASSEGLAGGTGFELFFGEGSRLTVL.